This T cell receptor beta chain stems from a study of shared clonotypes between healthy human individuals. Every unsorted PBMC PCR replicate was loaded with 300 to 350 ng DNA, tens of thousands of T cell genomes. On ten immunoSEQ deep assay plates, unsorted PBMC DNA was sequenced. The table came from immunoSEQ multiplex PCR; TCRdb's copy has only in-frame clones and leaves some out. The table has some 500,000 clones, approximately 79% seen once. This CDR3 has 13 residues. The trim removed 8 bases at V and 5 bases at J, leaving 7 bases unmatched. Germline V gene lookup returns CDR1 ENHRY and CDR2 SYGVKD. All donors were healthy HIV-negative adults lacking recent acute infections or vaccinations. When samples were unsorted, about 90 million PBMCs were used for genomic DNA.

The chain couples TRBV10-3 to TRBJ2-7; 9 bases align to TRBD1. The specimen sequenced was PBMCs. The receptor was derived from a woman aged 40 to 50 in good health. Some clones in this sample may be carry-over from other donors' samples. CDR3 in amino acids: CAISNRGQNEQYF. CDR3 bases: TGTGCCATCTCGAACAGGGGGCAGAACGAGCAGTACTTC.